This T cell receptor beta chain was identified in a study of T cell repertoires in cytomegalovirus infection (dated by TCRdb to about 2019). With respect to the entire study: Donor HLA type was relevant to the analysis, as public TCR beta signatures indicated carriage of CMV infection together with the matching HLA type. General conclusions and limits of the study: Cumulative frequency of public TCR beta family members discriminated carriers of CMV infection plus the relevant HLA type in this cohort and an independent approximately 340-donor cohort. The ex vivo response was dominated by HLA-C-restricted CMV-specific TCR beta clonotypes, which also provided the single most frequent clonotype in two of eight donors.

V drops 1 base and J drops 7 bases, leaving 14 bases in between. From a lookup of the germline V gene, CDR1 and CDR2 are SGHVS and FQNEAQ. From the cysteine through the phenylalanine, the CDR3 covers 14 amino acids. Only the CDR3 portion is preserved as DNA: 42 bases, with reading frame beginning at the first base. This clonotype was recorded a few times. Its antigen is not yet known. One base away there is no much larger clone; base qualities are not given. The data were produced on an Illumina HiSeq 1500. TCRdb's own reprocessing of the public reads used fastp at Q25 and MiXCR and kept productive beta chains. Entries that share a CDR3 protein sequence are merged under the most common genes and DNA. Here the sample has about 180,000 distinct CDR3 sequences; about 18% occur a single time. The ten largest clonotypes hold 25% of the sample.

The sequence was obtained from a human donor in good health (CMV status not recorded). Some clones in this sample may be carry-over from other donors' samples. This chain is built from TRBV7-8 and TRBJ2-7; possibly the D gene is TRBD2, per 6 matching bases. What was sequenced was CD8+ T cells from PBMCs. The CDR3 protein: CASSLGVGTPEQYF. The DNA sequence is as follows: TGTGCCAGCAGCTTAGGAGTCGGGACTCCGGAGCAGTACTTC. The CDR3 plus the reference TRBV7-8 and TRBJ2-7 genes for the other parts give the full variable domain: GAGVSQSPRYKVAKRGQDVALRCDPISGHVSLFWYQQALGQGPEFLTYFQNEAQLDKSGLPSDRFFAERPEGSVSTLKIQRTQQEDSAVYLCASSLGVGTPEQYFGPGTRLTVT.